This TCR beta chain was sequenced during a study of blood T cell repertoires in COVID-19. Study summary: Samples representing acute and convalescent COVID-19 were sourced from the United States, Italy and Spain. PBMCs, B-cell-depleted T cells, or T cells provided the cDNA or gDNA that made up the material.

In the original analysis: Quantification of nucleated cells was approximated via reference gene primer amplification. Data came from immunoSEQ multiplex PCR; TCRdb stores just in-frame clones and leaves some out. D and trimming come from the DNA, and the V and J calls and clone size come from that table. The sample has under 60,000 clones, approximately 87% seen once; the top ten hold about 5.8%. This clone has just a few counts. This CDR3 has 14 residues. Germline lookup yields CDR1 SGHTA and CDR2 FQGNSA. The ends lost 1 base at V and 6 bases at J; junction bases unmatched: 6. The V and J genes are TRBV7-2 and TRBJ2-7; 7 positions match TRBD2. Input material: peripheral blood. The clonotype originates from a human donor in a cohort sampled during active COVID-19. As DNA, the CDR3 is TGTGCCAGCAGCTTAGTAGGGAGGGGAGCCGAGCAGTACTTC. Translation: CASSLVGRGAEQYF.